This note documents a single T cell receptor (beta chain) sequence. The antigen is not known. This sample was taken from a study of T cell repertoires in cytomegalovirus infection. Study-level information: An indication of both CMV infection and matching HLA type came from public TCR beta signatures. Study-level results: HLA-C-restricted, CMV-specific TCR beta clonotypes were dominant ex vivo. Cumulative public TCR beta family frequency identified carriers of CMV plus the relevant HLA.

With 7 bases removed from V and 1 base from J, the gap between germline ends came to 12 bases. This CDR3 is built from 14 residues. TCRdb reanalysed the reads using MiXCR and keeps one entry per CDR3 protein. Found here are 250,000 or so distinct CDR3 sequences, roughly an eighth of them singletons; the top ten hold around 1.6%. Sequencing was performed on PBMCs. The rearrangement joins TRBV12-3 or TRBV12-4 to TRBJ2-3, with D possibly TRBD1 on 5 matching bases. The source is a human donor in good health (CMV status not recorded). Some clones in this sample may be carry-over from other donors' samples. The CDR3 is CASIADTGTDTQYF. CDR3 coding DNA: TGTGCCAGCATCGCGGACACCGGCACAGATACGCAGTATTTT.